These 5 T cell receptor beta chains were all obtained from the same sample, sequenced in a study of human T cells and chemical hapten exposure. Time point specified: pre-sensitization, week 0. Noted treatment: therapeutic diphenylcyclopropenone sensitization with weekly scalp DPC. TCRdb used MiXCR to reprocess the RACE reads, holding one entry per CDR3 protein. Among a few hundred thousand distinct CDR3 sequences listed, approximately 5% were seen once. Sequenced material: whole blood, taken in connection with sensitization to the hapten diphenylcyclopropenone (DPC). These TCRs come from a woman aged 18 to 35 with alopecia areata. Some clones in this sample may be carry-over from other donors' samples.

This chain uses TRBV10-3 with TRBJ1-2; TRBD1 might be the D (6 bases). This CDR3 is 14 amino acids long. V shed 4 bases and J shed 3 bases, with 12 bases lying between them. Germline-derived CDR1 and CDR2 are ENHRY and SYGVKD. CDR3 in amino acids: CAISAGAGDYGYTF. The CDR3, as DNA: TGTGCCATCAGTGCGGGGGCAGGGGACTATGGCTACACCTTC.

This clonotype has only a few counts. The rearrangement uses TRBV6-5 and TRBJ2-2; the D gene is possibly TRBD1 (5 bases). The germline CDR1 and CDR2 sequences are MNHEY and SVGAGI. Trimming pared 8 bases from V and 3 bases from J, leaving 22 bases between. CDR3 length: 17 amino acids. Here the CDR3 reads CASGKRVTGHYTGELFF. The CDR3, as DNA: TGTGCCAGCGGGAAGAGAGTCACAGGTCACTACACCGGGGAGCTGTTTTTT.

At least ten counts were recorded for this clonotype. V gene TRBV5-1 combines with J gene TRBJ2-2; D unclear. V lost 0 bases to trimming and J lost 9 bases, with 6 bases between them. The CDR3 runs 12 residues. The germline CDR1 and CDR2 sequences are SGHRS and YFSETQ. The CDR3 loop is CASSLDLRELFF. The CDR3 nucleotides read TGCGCCAGCAGCTTGGATCTGCGGGAGCTGTTTTTT.

The V call is TRBV3-1, the J call TRBJ2-5; 9 bases fit TRBD2. This CDR3 contains 16 residues. CDR1 and CDR2 (germline): LGHDT, YNNKEL (reference sequence). The trim removed 1 base at V and 5 bases at J, leaving 8 bases unmatched. The CDR3 DNA is TGTGCCAGCAGCCAAGGAGGCGGGGGGGCCGCGGAGACCCAGTACTTC. It translates to CASSQGGGGAAETQYF.

This clonotype appeared many times. The rearrangement links TRBV5-6 to TRBJ2-5, with TRBD2 identical over 7 bases. The CDR3 loop spans 14 amino acids. The trim removed 3 bases at V and 2 bases at J, leaving 4 bases unmatched. In germline, CDR1 is SGHDT, CDR2 YYEEEE. The CDR3 coding sequence is TGTGCCAGCAGCTGGGGCGGGGGACAAGAGACCCAGTACTTC. As protein: CASSWGGGQETQYF.